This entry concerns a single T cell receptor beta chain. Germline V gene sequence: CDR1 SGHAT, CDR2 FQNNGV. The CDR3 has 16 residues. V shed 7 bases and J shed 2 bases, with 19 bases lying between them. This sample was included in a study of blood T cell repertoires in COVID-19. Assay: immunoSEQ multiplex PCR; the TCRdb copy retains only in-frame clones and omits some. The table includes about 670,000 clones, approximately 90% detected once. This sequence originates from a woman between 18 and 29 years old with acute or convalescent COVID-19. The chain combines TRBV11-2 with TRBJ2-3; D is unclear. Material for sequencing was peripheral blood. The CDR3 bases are TGTGCCAGCACCCCCAGAGAGCGAGCCCTCACAGATACGCAGTATTTT. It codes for CASTPRERALTDTQYF.